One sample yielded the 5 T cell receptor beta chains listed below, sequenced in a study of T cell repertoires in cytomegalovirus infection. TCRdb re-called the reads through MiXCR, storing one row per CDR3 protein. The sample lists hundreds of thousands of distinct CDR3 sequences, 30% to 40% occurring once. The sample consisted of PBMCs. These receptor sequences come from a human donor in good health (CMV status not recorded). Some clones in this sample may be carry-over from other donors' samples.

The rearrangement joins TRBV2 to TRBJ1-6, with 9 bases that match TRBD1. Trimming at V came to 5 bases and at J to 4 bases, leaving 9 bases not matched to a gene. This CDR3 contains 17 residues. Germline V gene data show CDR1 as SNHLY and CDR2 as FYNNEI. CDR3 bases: TGTGCCAGCAGTCCCATGGGACAGGGTCCGTATAATTCACCCCTCCACTTT. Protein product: CASSPMGQGPYNSPLHF.

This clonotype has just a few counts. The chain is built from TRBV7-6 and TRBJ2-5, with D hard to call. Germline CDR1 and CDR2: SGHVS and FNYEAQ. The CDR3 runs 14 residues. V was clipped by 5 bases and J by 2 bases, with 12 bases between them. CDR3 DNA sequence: TGTGCCAGCAGCCCGCAATTTGTGCAAGAGACCCAGTACTTC. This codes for CASSPQFVQETQYF.

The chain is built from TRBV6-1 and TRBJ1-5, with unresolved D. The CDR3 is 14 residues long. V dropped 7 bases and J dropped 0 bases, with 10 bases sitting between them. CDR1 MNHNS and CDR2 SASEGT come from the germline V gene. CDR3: CASIRGNSNQPQHF. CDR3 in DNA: TGTGCCAGCATTCGGGGTAATAGCAATCAGCCCCAGCATTTT.

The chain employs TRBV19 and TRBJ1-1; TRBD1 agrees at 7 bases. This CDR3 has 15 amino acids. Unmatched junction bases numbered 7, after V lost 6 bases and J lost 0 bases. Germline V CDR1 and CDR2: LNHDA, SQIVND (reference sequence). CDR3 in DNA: TGTGCCAGTAGGGAATTACAGGGGATGAACACTGAAGCTTTCTTT. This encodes CASRELQGMNTEAFF.

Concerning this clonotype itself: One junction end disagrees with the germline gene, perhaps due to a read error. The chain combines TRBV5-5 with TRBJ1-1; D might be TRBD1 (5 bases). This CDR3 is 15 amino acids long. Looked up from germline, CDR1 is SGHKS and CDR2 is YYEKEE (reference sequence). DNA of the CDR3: TGTGCCAGCAGCTTGGTCCTTGGGACTAACATTGAAGCTTTCTTT. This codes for CASSLVLGTNIEAFF.